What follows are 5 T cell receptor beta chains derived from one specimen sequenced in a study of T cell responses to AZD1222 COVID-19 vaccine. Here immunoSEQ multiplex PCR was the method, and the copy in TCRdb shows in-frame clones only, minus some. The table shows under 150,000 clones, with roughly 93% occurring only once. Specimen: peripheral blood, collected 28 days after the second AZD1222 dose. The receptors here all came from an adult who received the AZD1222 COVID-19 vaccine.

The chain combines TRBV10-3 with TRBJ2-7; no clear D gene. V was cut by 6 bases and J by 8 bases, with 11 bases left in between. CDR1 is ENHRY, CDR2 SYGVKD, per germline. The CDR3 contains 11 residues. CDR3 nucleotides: TGTGCCATCAGCCCCGGTAAGCAGCAGTACTTC. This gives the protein CAISPGKQQYF.

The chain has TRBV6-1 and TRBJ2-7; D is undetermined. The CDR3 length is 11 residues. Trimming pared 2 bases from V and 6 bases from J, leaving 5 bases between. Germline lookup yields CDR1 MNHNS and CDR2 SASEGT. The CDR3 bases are TGTGCCAGCAGTGAATTCGGCGAGCAGTACTTC. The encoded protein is CASSEFGEQYF.

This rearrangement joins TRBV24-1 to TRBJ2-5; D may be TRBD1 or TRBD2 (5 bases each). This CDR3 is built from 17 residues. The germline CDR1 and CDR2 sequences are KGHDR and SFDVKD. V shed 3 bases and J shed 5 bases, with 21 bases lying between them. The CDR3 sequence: CATSDPRYGASGETQYF. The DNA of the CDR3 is TGTGCCACCAGTGATCCCCGTTACGGGGCCTCCGGCGAGACCCAGTACTTC.

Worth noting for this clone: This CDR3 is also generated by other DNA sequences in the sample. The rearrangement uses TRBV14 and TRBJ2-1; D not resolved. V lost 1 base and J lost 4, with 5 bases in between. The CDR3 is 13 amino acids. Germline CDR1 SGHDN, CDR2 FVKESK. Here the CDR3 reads CASSQVRYNEQFF. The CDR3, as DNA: TGTGCCAGCAGCCAAGTCAGATACAATGAGCAGTTCTTC.

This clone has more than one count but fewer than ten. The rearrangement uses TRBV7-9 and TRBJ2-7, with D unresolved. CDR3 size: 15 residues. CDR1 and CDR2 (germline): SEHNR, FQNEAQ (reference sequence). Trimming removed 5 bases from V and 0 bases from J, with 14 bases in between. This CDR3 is CASSPEQPSSYEQYF. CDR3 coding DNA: TGTGCCAGCAGCCCTGAGCAGCCGAGCTCCTACGAGCAGTACTTC.